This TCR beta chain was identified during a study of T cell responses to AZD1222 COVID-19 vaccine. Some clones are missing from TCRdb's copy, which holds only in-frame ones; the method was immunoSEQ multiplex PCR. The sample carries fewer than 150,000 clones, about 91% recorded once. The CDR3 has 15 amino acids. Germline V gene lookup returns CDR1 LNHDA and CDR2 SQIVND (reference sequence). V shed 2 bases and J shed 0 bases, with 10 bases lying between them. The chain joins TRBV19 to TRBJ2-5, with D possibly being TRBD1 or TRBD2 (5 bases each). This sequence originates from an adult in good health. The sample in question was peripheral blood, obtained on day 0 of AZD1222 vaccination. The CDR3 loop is CASSIRGWYQETQYF. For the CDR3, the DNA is TGTGCCAGTAGTATACGGGGCTGGTACCAAGAGACCCAGTACTTC.